This T cell receptor beta chain was sequenced for a study of control samples from healthy donors and cancer patients. Assay used: immunoSEQ multiplex PCR; TCRdb lists only in-frame clones, some missing. Among approximately 110,000 clones, around 88% were seen once, and the ten largest hold 15% to 20%. V shed 1 base and J 0 bases; nucleotides not matched to a gene: 3. CDR1 is SGHTA, CDR2 FQGTGA, per germline. There are 15 residues in the CDR3. This clone was counted once. The chain is built from TRBV7-3 and TRBJ2-7, with 7 bases lining up with TRBD2. The TCR comes from a woman aged 45 to 65 in good health. The sequencing input was blood. The CDR3 reads CASSLMASGSYEQYF. The CDR3 DNA reads TGTGCCAGCAGCTTAATGGCTAGCGGCTCCTACGAGCAGTACTTC.